A single T cell receptor (beta chain) is shown here with its context. This sample was taken from a study of blood T cell repertoires in COVID-19. Study-level background: The study drew acute and convalescent COVID-19 samples from the United States, Italy and Spain. T cells, B-cell-depleted T cells, or PBMCs provided the cDNA or gDNA that served as material.

In the original workflow: Estimates of nucleated cell counts were drawn from the amplification of reference gene primers. The method was immunoSEQ multiplex PCR; TCRdb's version includes in-frame clones alone and lacks a portion of them. V and J calls and clone size are those listed in that table; D and trimming were worked out from the DNA. The sample holds about 300,000 clones, approximately 90% seen once. Enrolled during active infection, Seattle patients were then followed longitudinally. Trimming cost V 5 bases and J 1 base, with 14 bases left between them. This CDR3 contains 15 residues. Germline-derived CDR1 and CDR2 are LNHDA and SQIVND (reference sequence).

The sequencing sample was made of peripheral blood. The receptor was isolated from a woman in her thirties with COVID-19, enrolled during active disease. The V call is TRBV19, the J call TRBJ2-5, with D perhaps TRBD2 (6 bases). CDR3 amino acids: CASSPNPGSQETQYF. The CDR3 DNA is TGTGCCAGTAGTCCCAACCCCGGGAGCCAAGAGACCCAGTACTTC.